This TCR beta chain was sequenced in a study of blood T cell repertoires in COVID-19. The wider study: Sites across the United States, Italy and Spain contributed samples from acute and convalescent COVID-19. PBMCs, B-cell-depleted T cells, or T cells provided the cDNA or gDNA that made up the material.

Methods used by the authors: Using reference gene primer amplification, nucleated cell counts were estimated. Some clones are missing from TCRdb's copy, which holds only in-frame ones; the method was immunoSEQ multiplex PCR. The DNA gave D and trimming, while V, J and clone size come from that table. The sample lists approximately 81,000 clones; around 82% were seen once. CDR1 is MGHRA, CDR2 YSYEKL, per germline. Trimming took off 0 bases at V and 2 bases at J, with 7 bases between the two ends. This CDR3 contains 15 residues. The receptor's source is a human donor in a cohort sampled during active COVID-19. V is TRBV4-1 and J is TRBJ1-4; D not certain. Sequenced sample: peripheral blood. The CDR3 loop is CASSQDPVTNEKLFF. The CDR3 DNA reads TGCGCCAGCAGCCAAGATCCCGTGACTAATGAAAAACTGTTTTTT.